The clone carrying this T cell receptor (beta chain) was recorded a few times. The data originate from a study of blood T cells in healthy people across ages. Alongside a J-beta primer mix, a sample-barcoded 5' primer served in a second PCR lasting 7 to 11 cycles. Via MiXCR, TCRdb re-called the 5' RACE reads, giving one row per CDR3 protein. The repertoire holds around 1.1 million distinct CDR3 sequences, with 35% to 40% as singletons. The ends were cut back, 0 bases at V and 2 bases at J, with 11 bases in the middle. This CDR3 contains 15 residues. Looked up from germline, CDR1 is DFQATT and CDR2 is SNEGSKA (reference sequence).

The TCR originated in a man between 18 and 29 years old in good health. The chain links TRBV20-1 to TRBJ2-1, with a weak D call TRBD1 (5 bases). The source material was blood. CDR3 bases: TGCAGTGCTAGAGACCCGACAGACCCCTACAATGAGCAGTTCTTC. Translation gives CSARDPTDPYNEQFF.